A selection of T cell receptor beta chains follows, all from one sample in a study of T-cell reconstitution after alpha-beta-depleted transplantation in children. MiXCR, run by TCRdb on the PCR reads, gives a single entry per CDR3 protein. The sample carries 600,000 to 700,000 distinct CDR3 sequences, around 12% recorded once. The material sequenced was PBMCs, taken before TCRalphabeta/CD19-depleted stem cell transplant. All receptors come from a girl aged 2 to 9 with congenital amegakaryocytic thrombocytopenia, due to receive a stem cell transplant. Each CDR3 is given with its conserved first and last residue. The order of the fields is clone size, D gene, J gene, CDR3 length, V gene, CDR3 DNA, CDR3 protein. D genes are given only for firm matches. Expanded clones get a size class; other rows say once, few or many, or leave the size out.

abundance: .
d_gene: .
j_gene: TRBJ2-1
len: 15
v_gene: TRBV5-1
CDR3nt: TGCGCCAGCAGCGACCGGGCTGGCTCCTACAATGAGCAGTTCTTC
CDR3aa: CASSDRAGSYNEQFF

abundance: many
d_gene: .
j_gene: TRBJ2-1
len: 15
v_gene: TRBV7-9
CDR3nt: TGTGCCAGCAGCCTCAGGGGCTCTTCCTACAATGAGCAGTTCTTC
CDR3aa: CASSLRGSSYNEQFF

abundance: many
d_gene: TRBD2
j_gene: TRBJ2-1
len: 14
v_gene: TRBV20-1
CDR3nt: TGCAGTGCTAGAGTTGGTAGCGGGAGGGTTGAGCAGTTCTTC
CDR3aa: CSARVGSGRVEQFF

abundance: few
d_gene: .
j_gene: TRBJ2-3
len: 14
v_gene: TRBV5-1
CDR3nt: TGCGCCAGCAGCTTGGATGCAGGTGGAGATACGCAGTATTTT
CDR3aa: CASSLDAGGDTQYF

abundance: few
d_gene: .
j_gene: TRBJ1-1
len: 13
v_gene: TRBV30
CDR3nt: TGTGCCTGGATACAGTTCATGAACACTGAAGCTTTCTTT
CDR3aa: CAWIQFMNTEAFF

abundance: .
d_gene: .
j_gene: TRBJ1-2
len: 15
v_gene: TRBV11-2
CDR3nt: TGTGCCAGCAGCTTAGATCCAGCGGGACTCTATGGCTACACCTTC
CDR3aa: CASSLDPAGLYGYTF

abundance: few
d_gene: TRBD1
j_gene: TRBJ2-1
len: 16
v_gene: TRBV27
CDR3nt: TGTGCCAGCAGCTCCCAGGGCCGACAGGGCTACAATGAGCAGTTCTTC
CDR3aa: CASSSQGRQGYNEQFF

abundance: many
d_gene: TRBD2
j_gene: TRBJ2-3
len: 14
v_gene: TRBV20-1
CDR3nt: TGCAGTGCTAGGCTTAGCGGGCCCCGTAGAGCGCAGTATTTT
CDR3aa: CSARLSGPRRAQYF

abundance: .
d_gene: .
j_gene: TRBJ2-1
len: 16
v_gene: TRBV4-2
CDR3nt: TGTGCCAGCAGCCCAGACACTCGGGAGTTCGACAATGAGCAGTTCTTC
CDR3aa: CASSPDTREFDNEQFF

abundance: few
d_gene: TRBD2
j_gene: TRBJ2-7
len: 16
v_gene: TRBV5-1
CDR3nt: TGCGCCAGCAGCTTGTCCGTGACTAGCGGCTCCTACGAGCAGTACTTC
CDR3aa: CASSLSVTSGSYEQYF

abundance: many
d_gene: TRBD2
j_gene: TRBJ2-5
len: 14
v_gene: TRBV20-1
CDR3nt: TGCAGTGCGAGTAGCGGGAGTTTCGAAGAGACCCAGTACTTC
CDR3aa: CSASSGSFEETQYF

abundance: many
d_gene: TRBD2
j_gene: TRBJ2-3
len: 14
v_gene: TRBV20-1
CDR3nt: TGCAGTGCTCCGACTAGCGGGAGCTCAGATACGCAGTATTTT
CDR3aa: CSAPTSGSSDTQYF